The rows below give T cell receptor beta chains drawn from one sample of a study of T cells in localized non-small cell lung cancer. The repertoire was sequenced with immunoSEQ multiplex PCR; TCRdb's copy has only in-frame clones and lacks some. The sample contains about 43,000 clones, 90% to 95% of which appear only once. The input for sequencing was PBMCs, taken before any cancer treatment. Receptor source: a woman aged 35 to 75 with stage II lung adenocarcinoma. Both conserved end residues are trimmed from each CDR3.

j_call v_call cdr3_aa
TRBJ1-1 TRBV29-1 SVEGQGATEAF
TRBJ2-7 TRBV5-1 ASSLVGTEPYEQY
TRBJ1-1 TRBV11-2 ASSLVPNTEAF
TRBJ1-1 TRBV19 ASSVGTVTEAF
TRBJ1-1 TRBV6-6 ASSYSGGNTEAF
TRBJ1-4 TRBV29-1 SVSPTASVGGLF
TRBJ2-5 TRBV19 ASSIAGRETQY
TRBJ1-2 TRBV7-6 ASSLVGGGIYGYT
TRBJ2-7 TRBV6-5 ASRPDRGTYEQY
TRBJ2-1 TRBV10-2 ASVGTGEFGEQF
TRBJ1-1 TRBV21-1 ASSKEARGSTDTEAF
TRBJ1-1 TRBV15 ATSTRDRSNTEAF
TRBJ1-2 TRBV2 ASSVDKTNYGYT
TRBJ1-1 TRBV10-3 AISESADLNTEAF
TRBJ2-5 TRBV7-6 ASTQGRGLQETQY
TRBJ1-1 TRBV5-6 ASRLDAGTPRGEAF
TRBJ2-3 TRBV19 ASSILASDTQY
TRBJ2-7 TRBV28 ASSLLLGRQY
TRBJ1-2 TRBV5-8 ASGPTMGTRGYT
TRBJ1-2 TRBV10-3 AISDGGNYGYT
TRBJ1-5 TRBV18 ASSPGTKDQPQH
TRBJ1-1 TRBV28 ASSRRTEAF
TRBJ1-2 TRBV29-1 SGLQGNYGYT
TRBJ2-1 TRBV19 ASSTGQGGEQF
TRBJ1-5 TRBV19 ASSIPAGIQPQH
TRBJ1-2 TRBV10-1 ASSSRGSRKTYGYT
TRBJ1-5 TRBV23-1 ASSGGTQPQH
TRBJ1-5 TRBV19 ASSAGGRDQPQH
TRBJ2-5 TRBV28 ASSGQGVETQY
TRBJ2-2 TRBV9 ASSVAWGKGELF
TRBJ2-3 TRBV19 ASTPRDSSGTQY
TRBJ2-1 TRBV29-1 SAQTSGGPNNEQF
TRBJ1-1 TRBV2 ASSEGGNTEAF
TRBJ1-2 TRBV19 ASSIGGDYGYT
TRBJ2-5 TRBV28 ASSVPGQGQETQY
TRBJ1-2 TRBV11-2 ASSLEGDRTYYGYT
- TRBV6-5 ASSYSGEGGYEQY
TRBJ1-1 TRBV7-9 ASSQEAF
TRBJ1-2 TRBV6-1 ASSEMPGTNYGYT
TRBJ2-5 TRBV19 ASSIRGKTGEETQY
TRBJ1-4 TRBV27 ASRPSGANEKLF
TRBJ2-1 TRBV10-2 ASRGTGSLNEQF
TRBJ2-3 TRBV2 ASSGTATDTQY
TRBJ2-3 TRBV7-6 ASSFPLREPTDTQY
TRBJ2-7 TRBV2 ASSDGLGY
TRBJ1-3 TRBV5-1 ASRVTTGSSGNTIY
TRBJ2-7 TRBV21-1 ASSKTRVVGAEWHEQY
TRBJ2-1 TRBV2 ASKGGGLNNEQF
TRBJ1-2 TRBV18 ASSPGQGDYGYT
TRBJ2-3 TRBV27 ASSLAISSTDTQY
TRBJ1-5 TRBV19 ASSTRGLGNQPQH
TRBJ1-1 TRBV7-3 ASSSTVNTEAF
TRBJ1-2 TRBV29-1 SVDRLGFT
TRBJ2-5 TRBV7-9 ASSLDASSRETQY
TRBJ1-2 TRBV5-1 ASRPDSQGYT
TRBJ2-1 TRBV6-5 ASTDLGSNEQF
TRBJ1-1 TRBV18 ASSLSMGTEAF